This TCR beta chain was identified in a study of shared clonotypes between healthy human individuals. Germline CDR1 reads SGHTA; CDR2 reads FQGTGA. This CDR3 has 13 amino acids. V was clipped by 3 bases and J by 3 bases, with 7 bases between them. The sequenced material, unsorted PBMC DNA, was run on ten immunoSEQ deep assay plates. Profiled with immunoSEQ multiplex PCR; TCRdb holds only in-frame clones, not every one. This sample yields about 490,000 clones, of which around 80% are seen a single time; roughly 12% belongs to the top ten. It was around 91 million PBMCs that unsorted samples used for genomic DNA.

The TCR sequence derives from a woman between 40 and 55 years old in good health. Some clones in this sample may be carry-over from other donors' samples. The chain combines TRBV7-3 with TRBJ2-3, with D hard to call. Sequencing was carried out using PBMCs. The CDR3 protein is CASSFSITDTQYF. DNA for the CDR3: TGTGCCAGCAGCTTCAGCATTACAGATACGCAGTATTTT.